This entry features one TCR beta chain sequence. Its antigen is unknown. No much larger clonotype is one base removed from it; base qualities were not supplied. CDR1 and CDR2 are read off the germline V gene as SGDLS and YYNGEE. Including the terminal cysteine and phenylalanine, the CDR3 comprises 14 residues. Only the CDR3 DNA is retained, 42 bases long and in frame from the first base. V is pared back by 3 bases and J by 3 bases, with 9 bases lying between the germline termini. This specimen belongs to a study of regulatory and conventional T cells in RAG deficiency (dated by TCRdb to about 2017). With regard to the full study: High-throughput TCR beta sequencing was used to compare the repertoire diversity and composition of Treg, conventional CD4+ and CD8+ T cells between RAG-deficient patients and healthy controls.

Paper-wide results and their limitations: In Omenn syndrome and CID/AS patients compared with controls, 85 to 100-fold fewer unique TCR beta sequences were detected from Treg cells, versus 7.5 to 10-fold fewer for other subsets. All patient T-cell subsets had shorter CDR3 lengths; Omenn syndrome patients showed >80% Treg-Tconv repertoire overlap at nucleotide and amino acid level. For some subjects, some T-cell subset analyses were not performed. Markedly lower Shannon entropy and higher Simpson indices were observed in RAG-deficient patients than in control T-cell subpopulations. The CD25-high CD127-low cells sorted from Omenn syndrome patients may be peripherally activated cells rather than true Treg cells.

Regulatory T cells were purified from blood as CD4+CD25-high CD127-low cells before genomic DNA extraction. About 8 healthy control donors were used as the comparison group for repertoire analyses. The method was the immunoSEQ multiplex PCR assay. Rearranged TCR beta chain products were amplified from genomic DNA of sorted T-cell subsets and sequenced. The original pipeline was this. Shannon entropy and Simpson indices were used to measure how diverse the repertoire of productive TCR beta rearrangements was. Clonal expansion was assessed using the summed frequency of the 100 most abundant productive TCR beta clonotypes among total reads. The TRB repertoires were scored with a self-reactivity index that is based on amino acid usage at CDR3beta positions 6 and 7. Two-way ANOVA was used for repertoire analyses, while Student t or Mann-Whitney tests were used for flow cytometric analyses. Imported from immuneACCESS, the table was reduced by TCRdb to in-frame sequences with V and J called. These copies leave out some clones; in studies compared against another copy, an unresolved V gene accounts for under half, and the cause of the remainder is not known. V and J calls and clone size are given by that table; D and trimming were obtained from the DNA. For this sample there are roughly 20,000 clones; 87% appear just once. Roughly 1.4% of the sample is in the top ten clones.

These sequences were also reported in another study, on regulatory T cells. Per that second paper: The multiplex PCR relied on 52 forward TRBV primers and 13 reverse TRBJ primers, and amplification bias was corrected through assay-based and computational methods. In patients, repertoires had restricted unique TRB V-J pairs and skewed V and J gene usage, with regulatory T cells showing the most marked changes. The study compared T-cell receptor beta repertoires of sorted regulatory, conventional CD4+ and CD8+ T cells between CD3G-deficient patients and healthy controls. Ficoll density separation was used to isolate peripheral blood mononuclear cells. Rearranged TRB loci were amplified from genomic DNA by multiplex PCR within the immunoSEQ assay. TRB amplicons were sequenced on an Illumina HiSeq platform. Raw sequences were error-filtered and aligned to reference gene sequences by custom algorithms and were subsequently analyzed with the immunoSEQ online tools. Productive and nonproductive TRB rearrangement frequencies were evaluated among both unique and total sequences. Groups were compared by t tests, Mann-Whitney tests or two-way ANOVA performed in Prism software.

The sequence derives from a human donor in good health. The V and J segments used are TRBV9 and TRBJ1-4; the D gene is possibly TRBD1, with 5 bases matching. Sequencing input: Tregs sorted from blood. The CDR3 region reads CASSAGGSNEKLFF. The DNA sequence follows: TGTGCCAGCAGCGCTGGGGGTTCTAATGAAAAACTGTTTTTT. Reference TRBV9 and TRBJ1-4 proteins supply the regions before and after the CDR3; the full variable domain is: DSGVTQTPKHLITATGQRVTLRCSPRSGDLSVYWYQQSLDQGLQFLIQYYNGEERAKGNILERFSAQQFPDLHSELNLSSLELGDSALYFCASSAGGSNEKLFFGSGTQLSVL.